These 5 T cell receptor beta chains were sequenced from one sample in a study of T cells after yellow fever vaccination. TCRdb passed the 5' RACE reads through MiXCR, listing each CDR3 protein once. The sample lists about 220,000 distinct CDR3 sequences, approximately 3% occurring once. Here the sequenced sample was CD4+ T cells sorted from PBMCs, taken 10 days after the yellow fever booster vaccination. Every receptor here comes from a man between 18 and 35 years old who received the YFV17D yellow fever vaccine.

The V and J genes are TRBV24-1 and TRBJ1-2, with 7 bases lining up with TRBD1. CDR1 and CDR2 from the germline V gene are KGHDR and SFDVKD. The CDR3 contains 14 residues. V was clipped by 4 bases and J by 3 bases; unmatched bases: 4. CDR3 in amino acids: CATSERGLDYGYTF. The DNA of the CDR3 is TGTGCCACCAGTGAGAGGGGGCTAGACTATGGCTACACCTTC.

This clonotype was counted a few times. The rearrangement links TRBV18 to TRBJ1-6; the match to TRBD1 covers 7 bases. Trimming removed 3 bases from V and 15 bases from J; junction bases left unmatched: 11. The CDR3 is 14 residues long. The germline V gene encodes CDR1 KGHSH and CDR2 LQKENI. The CDR3 region is CASSPGQRFLNLHF. The CDR3 region has the DNA TGTGCCAGCTCACCGGGACAGAGATTCCTGAACCTCCACTTT.

This clonotype was observed many times. This chain connects TRBV25-1 to TRBJ2-5, with 9 nucleotides matching TRBD1. The CDR3 spans 16 residues. Germline V gene data show CDR1 as MGHDK and CDR2 as SYGVNS. Trimming removed 4 bases from V and 2 bases from J; junction bases left unmatched: 8. CDR3 bases: TGTGCCAGCAGTGGCCATGGACAGGGGAGTCAAGAGACCCAGTACTTC. Protein sequence: CASSGHGQGSQETQYF.

J is TRBJ2-7 and V is TRBV6-1; D ambiguous. The CDR3 loop spans 14 amino acids. V lost 3 bases, J lost 0 bases, and 9 bases lay in between. The germline V gene has CDR1 MNHNS and CDR2 SASEGT. Here the CDR3 reads CASSDFAGSYEQYF. Written as DNA, the CDR3 is TGTGCCAGCAGTGATTTCGCTGGCTCCTACGAGCAGTACTTC.

This clonotype was found a few times. CDR3 nucleotides: TGTGCCAGCAGCTCCCTAGGGACTAGCGGGGCTTCCTACAATGAGCAGTTCTTC. It translates to CASSSLGTSGASYNEQFF. The chain joins TRBV7-3 to TRBJ2-1, with 13 nucleotides matching TRBD2. V lost 4 bases, J lost 1 base, and 7 bases stayed unmatched. CDR1 and CDR2 from the germline V gene are SGHTA and FQGTGA. The CDR3 contains 18 residues.